These 23 T cell receptor beta chains were sequenced from one sample in a study of blood T cell repertoires in COVID-19. Some clones are missing from TCRdb's copy, which holds only in-frame ones; the method was immunoSEQ multiplex PCR. The sample contains approximately 200,000 clones, about nine tenths of which appear only once. The sequenced sample consisted of PBMCs or T cells enriched from blood (not recorded which). These receptors were taken from a woman in her 30s who had recovered from COVID-19.

J is TRBJ1-2 and V is TRBV7-2, with D possibly matching TRBD1 (6 bases). CDR3 length equals 15 residues. From germline, CDR1 is SGHTA and CDR2 FQGNSA. V was trimmed by 5 bases and J by 2 bases, leaving 15 bases between them. The CDR3 nucleotides read TGTGCCAGCAGCCCCCGGACAGACCTGAACTATGGCTACACCTTC. It yields the protein CASSPRTDLNYGYTF.

This CDR3 reads CASSRGQGEYGYTF. CDR3 bases: TGTGCCAGCAGCCGTGGACAGGGGGAGTATGGCTACACCTTC. This chain links TRBV4-2 with TRBJ1-2; TRBD1 aligns across 10 bases. This CDR3 region has 14 residues. In germline, CDR1 is LGHNA, CDR2 YNFKEQ. V was clipped by 4 bases and J by 5 bases; unmatched bases: 4.

The V call is TRBV7-9, the J call TRBJ1-2, with TRBD1 matching over 9 bases. This CDR3 is 16 amino acids long. CDR1 SEHNR and CDR2 FQNEAQ come from the germline V gene (reference sequence). Unmatched junction bases numbered 5, after V lost 1 base and J lost 2 bases. This chain's CDR3 is CASSLGGTGTNYGYTF. The CDR3 DNA follows: TGTGCCAGCAGCTTAGGAGGGACAGGGACCAACTATGGCTACACCTTC.

The chain combines TRBV3-1 (or the pseudogene TRBV3-2) with TRBJ2-5; 15 bases agree with TRBD2. Per the germline V gene, CDR1 is LGHDT and CDR2 is YNNKEL (reference sequence). There are 19 residues in the CDR3. Trimming took 2 bases from V and 5 from J; bases not matched to a gene: 12. CDR3 nucleotides: TGTGCCAGCAGCCAAAAAAGGACTAGCGGGAGGGAGCTCCACGAGACCCAGTACTTC. As protein: CASSQKRTSGRELHETQYF.

The gene calls are TRBV29-1 and TRBJ2-1; maybe TRBD2 (6 bases). The CDR3 is 13 amino acids. Germline V gene lookup returns CDR1 SQVTM and CDR2 ANQGSEA. V lost 8 bases, J lost 10 bases, and 21 bases lay in between. CDR3 nucleotide sequence: TGCAGCAAGGAGGGCCCCCCGGGCGACGAGCAGTTCTTC. Its translation: CSKEGPPGDEQFF.

V gene TRBV3-1 (or the pseudogene TRBV3-2) combines with J gene TRBJ1-1; TRBD1 is a possible D gene (6 bases). V lost 6 bases and J lost 4, with 18 bases in between. CDR3 length: 15 residues. Germline V CDR1 and CDR2: LGHDT, YNNKEL (reference sequence). The CDR3 coding sequence is TGTGCCAGCAGACCCGACAGGCCACCGAGCACTGAAGCTTTCTTT. Translating gives CASRPDRPPSTEAFF.

CDR3 sequence: CASRTEMYEQYF. As DNA, the CDR3 is TGTGCCAGCAGGACAGAGATGTACGAGCAGTACTTC. This chain uses TRBV6-5 with TRBJ2-7; maybe TRBD1 (5 bases). Looked up from germline, CDR1 is MNHEY and CDR2 is SVGAGI. The CDR3 has 12 amino acids. Trimming took 6 bases from V and 4 from J, leaving 10 bases between them.

The chain couples TRBV19 to TRBJ1-1; D gene unclear. With 7 bases removed from V and 1 base from J, the gap between germline ends came to 13 bases. There are 14 residues in the CDR3. Looked up from germline, CDR1 is LNHDA and CDR2 is SQIVND (reference sequence). The CDR3 region has the DNA TGTGCCAGTAACCTCGGGGTAACGAACACTGAAGCTTTCTTT. Translating it yields CASNLGVTNTEAFF.

The chain links TRBV9 to TRBJ2-3, with a tentative D call TRBD1 (5 bases). The V and J ends lost 0 bases and 1 base respectively, with 9 bases between them. This CDR3 has 15 residues. Germline V gene data show CDR1 as SGDLS and CDR2 as YYNGEE. The CDR3 nucleotides read TGTGCCAGCAGCGTAGAGGTAGGGGGCACAGATACGCAGTATTTT. Translating it yields CASSVEVGGTDTQYF.

This chain joins TRBV7-8 and TRBJ1-5; 9 bases line up with TRBD1. The junction had 5 bases not matched to a gene; V was cut back by 4 bases and J by 7 bases. CDR3 length equals 14 residues. Germline loops: CDR1 SGHVS, CDR2 FQNEAQ. The CDR3, as DNA: TGTGCCAGCAGCTCGACAGGGGGATTGCAGCCCCAGCATTTT. Protein sequence: CASSSTGGLQPQHF.

This clone showed up just once. The genes are TRBV18 and TRBJ1-3; no clear D. V lost 3 bases to trimming and J lost 0 bases, with 9 bases between them. The CDR3 totals 15 residues. CDR1 KGHSH and CDR2 LQKENI come from the germline V gene. The CDR3 loop is CASSPETDSGNTIYF. The CDR3 coding sequence is TGTGCCAGCTCACCTGAAACAGACTCTGGAAACACCATATATTTT.

This chain connects TRBV5-8 to TRBJ1-5, with no clear D. Trimming stripped 3 bases from V and 6 bases from J, with 16 bases between. From germline, CDR1 is SGHTS and CDR2 YDEGEE. The CDR3 is made up of 15 amino acids. The CDR3 DNA is TGTGCCAGCAGCTCTGGTTACGTTCTAGGTCAGCCCCAGCATTTT. Translated: CASSSGYVLGQPQHF.

The chain carries TRBV19 and TRBJ1-1, with D tentatively TRBD1 (6 bases). The germline gives CDR1 LNHDA, CDR2 SQIVND (reference sequence). This CDR3 contains 16 residues. V gave up 5 bases and J gave up 5 bases, with 21 bases separating them. CDR3 sequence reads: CASSQNREGGTTEAFF. CDR3 in DNA: TGTGCCAGTAGTCAGAACAGGGAAGGGGGTACAACTGAAGCTTTCTTT.

CDR3 in amino acids: CASNRGGDRSSYNSPLHF. CDR3 bases: TGTGCCAGCAACAGAGGGGGGGATAGGAGCTCCTATAATTCACCCCTCCACTTT. This sequence joins TRBV5-8 and TRBJ1-6, with D perhaps TRBD1 (6 bases). Trimming took 6 bases from V and 0 from J, leaving 19 bases between them. The germline gives CDR1 SGHTS, CDR2 YDEGEE. The CDR3 contains 18 residues.

About this clone: Relative to the germline gene, one junction end is altered; a read error may explain this. The sample carries other DNA sequences with the same CDR3. The chain combines TRBV7-3 with TRBJ2-4, with D perhaps matching TRBD2 (6 bases). Per the germline V gene, CDR1 is SGHTA and CDR2 is FQGTGA. The CDR3 spans 16 residues. The CDR3 spells CASSLQGGGVENIQYF. CDR3 nucleotides: TGTGCCAGCAGCTTACAGGGAGGAGGAGTAGAAAATATTCAGTACTTC. Based on the CDR3 plus reference TRBV7-3 and TRBJ2-4, the full variable domain is GAGVSQTPSNKVTEKGKYVELRCDPISGHTALYWYRQSLGQGPEFLIYFQGTGAADDSGLPNDRFFAVRPEGSVSTLKIQRTERGDSAVYLCASSLQGGGVENIQYFGAGTRLSVL.

The rearrangement joins TRBV4-2 to TRBJ1-2; weak D call: TRBD1 (5 bases). CDR1 LGHNA and CDR2 YNFKEQ come from the germline V gene. The V gene lost 2 bases and the J gene lost 3 bases, with 13 bases spanning the gap. The CDR3 is made up of 15 amino acids. The CDR3 DNA is TGTGCCAGCAGCCAATCCTCCAGGGAGGACTATGGCTACACCTTC. Its protein is CASSQSSREDYGYTF.

The gene calls are TRBV11-3 and TRBJ1-3, with TRBD1 as a possible D gene (5 bases). Germline CDR1 SGHNT, CDR2 YENEEA. The CDR3 contains 14 residues. V was trimmed by 1 base and J by 2 bases, leaving 6 bases between them. This CDR3 is CASSLGGAGNTIYF. In DNA form, the CDR3 reads TGTGCCAGCAGCTTAGGGGGGGCTGGAAACACCATATATTTT.

The V gene is TRBV9, the J gene TRBJ1-2, with 8 nucleotides matching TRBD1. Germline V gene lookup returns CDR1 SGDLS and CDR2 YYNGEE. The CDR3 has 17 residues. The V and J ends lost 4 bases and 2 bases, in that order; junction bases with no gene match: 13. The CDR3: CASSPGLTGASNYGYTF. The CDR3 region has the DNA TGTGCCAGCAGCCCTGGTTTGACAGGGGCATCGAACTATGGCTACACCTTC.

The chain employs TRBV9 and TRBJ2-1, with a tentative D call TRBD2 (5 bases). Trimming stripped 0 bases from V and 2 bases from J, with 12 bases between. The CDR3 has 16 residues. Germline V gives CDR1 SGDLS, CDR2 YYNGEE. In nucleotides, the CDR3 is TGTGCCAGCAGCGTAGCCGGTACGGGAACCTACAATGAGCAGTTCTTC. Its translation is CASSVAGTGTYNEQFF.

The gene calls are TRBV29-1 and TRBJ2-1, with D tentatively TRBD1 (6 bases). This CDR3 is 14 amino acids long. Per germline, CDR1 SQVTM and CDR2 ANQGSEA. Trimming removed 7 bases at V and 0 bases at J, with 13 bases between. This chain's CDR3 is CSARQVNSYNEQFF. The CDR3, as DNA: TGCAGCGCCCGACAGGTAAACTCCTACAATGAGCAGTTCTTC.

This clone was counted between two and nine times. V usage is TRBV29-1 and J usage is TRBJ2-5, with D maybe TRBD2 (5 bases). The germline V and J ends were trimmed by 4 bases and 5 bases, with 11 bases remaining between them. CDR1 is SQVTM, CDR2 ANQGSEA, per germline. The CDR3 runs 12 residues. The CDR3 is CSVVEAVETQYF. The CDR3 DNA reads TGCAGCGTTGTGGAGGCGGTGGAGACCCAGTACTTC.

The rearrangement joins TRBV7-2 to TRBJ1-2; D unclear. Deletions cut 4 bases from V and 2 bases from J, with 11 bases between. The CDR3 has 14 residues. The V gene's germline CDR1 is SGHTA and CDR2 FQGNSA. The CDR3 DNA reads as TGTGCCAGCAGCTCATCCTCGGGGAACTATGGCTACACCTTC. Residues: CASSSSSGNYGYTF. The full variable domain, completed using reference TRBV7-2 and TRBJ1-2, is GAGVSQSPSNKVTEKGKDVELRCDPISGHTALYWYRQSLGQGLEFLIYFQGNSAPDKSGLPSDRFSAERTGGSVSTLTIQRTQQEDSAVYLCASSSSSGNYGYTFGSGTRLTVV.

V usage is TRBV3-1 (or the pseudogene TRBV3-2) and J usage is TRBJ1-4; TRBD1 is a possible D gene (5 bases). Trimming removed 4 bases at V and 7 bases at J, with 10 bases between. This CDR3 has 13 amino acids. The germline V gene has CDR1 LGHDT and CDR2 YNNKEL (reference sequence). CDR3 sequence reads: CASSPGEIEKLFF. In nucleotides, the CDR3 is TGTGCCAGCAGCCCGGGGGAGATTGAAAAACTGTTTTTT.